This T cell receptor beta chain was sequenced in a study of blood T cell repertoires in COVID-19. Study-level background: The samples span acute and convalescent COVID-19 from the United States, Italy and Spain. Nucleic acid was either cDNA or gDNA, and it came from T cells, B-cell-depleted T cells, or PBMCs.

In the authors' methods: By means of reference gene primer amplification, nucleated cell counts were estimated. Clones were read by immunoSEQ multiplex PCR, and TCRdb kept only the in-frame ones, dropping some. The V and J calls and clone size are taken from that table; D and trimming were inferred from the DNA. The table has roughly 200,000 clones, around nine tenths seen once. The CDR3 runs 16 residues. Germline V CDR1 and CDR2: SGHTA, FQGTGA. Trimming removed 5 bases from V and 0 bases from J, with 15 bases in between. Sequenced: peripheral blood. V gene TRBV7-3 combines with J gene TRBJ2-3; possible D gene TRBD2, 6 bases. The clonotype comes from a man in his sixties who had recovered from COVID-19. The CDR3 sequence: CASSLTGAPSTDTQYF. CDR3 nucleotides: TGTGCCAGCAGCCTCACGGGAGCCCCTAGCACAGATACGCAGTATTTT.